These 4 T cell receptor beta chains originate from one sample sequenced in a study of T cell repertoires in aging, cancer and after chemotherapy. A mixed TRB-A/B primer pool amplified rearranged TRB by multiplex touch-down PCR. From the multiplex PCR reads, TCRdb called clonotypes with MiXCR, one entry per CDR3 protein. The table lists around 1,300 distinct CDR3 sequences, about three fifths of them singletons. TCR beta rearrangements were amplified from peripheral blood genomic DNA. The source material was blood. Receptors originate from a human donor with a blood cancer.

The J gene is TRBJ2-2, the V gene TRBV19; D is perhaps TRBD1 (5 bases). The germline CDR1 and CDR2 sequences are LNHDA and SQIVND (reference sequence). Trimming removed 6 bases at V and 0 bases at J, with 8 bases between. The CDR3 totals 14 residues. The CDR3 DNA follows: TGTGCCAGTAGAGGGGTTCCGAACACCGGGGAGCTGTTTTTT. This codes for CASRGVPNTGELFF.

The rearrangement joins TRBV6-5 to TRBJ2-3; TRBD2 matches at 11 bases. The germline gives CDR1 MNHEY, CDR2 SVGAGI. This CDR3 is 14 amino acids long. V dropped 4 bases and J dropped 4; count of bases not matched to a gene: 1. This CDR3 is CASSLAGGADTQYF. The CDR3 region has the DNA TGTGCCAGCAGTTTAGCGGGGGGGGCAGATACGCAGTATTTT.

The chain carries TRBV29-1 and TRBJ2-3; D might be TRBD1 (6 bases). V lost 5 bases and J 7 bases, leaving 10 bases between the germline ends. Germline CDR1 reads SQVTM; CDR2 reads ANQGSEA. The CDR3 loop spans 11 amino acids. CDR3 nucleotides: TGCAGCGTTAGAGGGGGAAATACGCAGTATTTT. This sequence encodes CSVRGGNTQYF.

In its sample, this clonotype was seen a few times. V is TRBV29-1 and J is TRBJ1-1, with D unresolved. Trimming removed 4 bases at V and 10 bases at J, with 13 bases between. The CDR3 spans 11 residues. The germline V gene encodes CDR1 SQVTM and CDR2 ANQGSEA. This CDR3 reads CSVGGTVVAFF. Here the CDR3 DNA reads TGCAGCGTTGGGGGTACCGTGGTAGCTTTCTTT.